This T cell receptor (beta chain) was captured in a study of blood T cells in healthy people across ages. The study's findings and limits: From one million sequenced T cells, diversity estimates were lower bounds. Researchers report that TCR beta diversity correlated strongly with naive T cell percentage. It was the long-lived donors that had more naive CD4+ cells and higher diversity than aged donors.

This clonotype has a handful of counts. Antigen unknown. A sample-barcoded 5' primer and a J-beta primer mix were used in a second PCR of roughly 7 to 12 cycles. TCRdb redid the calling of the 5' RACE reads with MiXCR, one entry per CDR3 protein. The data hold about a million distinct CDR3 sequences, with approximately 49% observed a single time. This CDR3 comprises 13 residues. V was shortened by 3 bases and J by 3 bases, with 9 bases between the two germline ends. From germline, CDR1 is SGDLS and CDR2 YYNGEE. Sequencing was performed on blood. V and J are TRBV9 and TRBJ1-2; D might be TRBD1 (6 bases). This TCR came from a young man in good health. DNA of the CDR3: TGTGCCAGCAGCGGGACAGTAGACTATGGCTACACCTTC. Translating gives CASSGTVDYGYTF.